The 26 T cell receptor beta chains listed next were all sequenced from one sample in a study of identical twins. TCRdb re-called the 5' RACE reads through MiXCR, storing one row per CDR3 protein. Of under 500,000 distinct CDR3 sequences in the sample, 13% to 15% are singletons; the top ten hold about 1%. This sample also belongs to another study, concerning yellow fever vaccine responses in identical twins.

Sequences were obtained from CD4+ T cells sorted from blood. These receptors all stem from a woman younger than 35 in good health.

This clonotype occurred many times. The chain couples TRBV29-1 to TRBJ2-3; no reliable D call. The CDR3 contains 10 residues. Trimming took 4 bases from V and 6 from J, leaving 5 bases between them. Germline V gene lookup returns CDR1 SQVTM and CDR2 ANQGSEA. CDR3 coding DNA: TGCAGCGTTGTTGCGGATACGCAGTATTTT. It translates to CSVVADTQYF.

This clonotype was seen more than once but under ten times. This rearrangement joins TRBV10-2 to TRBJ2-3; D is undetermined. The V end was cut by 3 bases, the J end by 2 bases, with 12 bases between. Per germline, CDR1 WSHSY and CDR2 SAAADI. The CDR3 is 15 residues long. This CDR3 is CASSEGRLTTDTQYF. For the CDR3, the DNA is TGCGCCAGCAGTGAAGGCAGACTGACCACAGATACGCAGTATTTT.

This clonotype appeared many times. The chain recombines TRBV5-1 with TRBJ2-3, with 9 bases matching TRBD1. Germline V gives CDR1 SGHRS, CDR2 YFSETQ. With V trimmed by 0 bases and J by 4 bases, 0 bases remained unmatched. This CDR3 is built from 14 residues. The CDR3 DNA is TGCGCCAGCAGCTTGGGACAGGGGGCAGATACGCAGTATTTT. Translating it yields CASSLGQGADTQYF.

This clonotype has only a few counts. The genes are TRBV20-1 and TRBJ2-1; tentative D call: TRBD2 (6 bases). The CDR3 runs 14 residues. The ends were cut back, 6 bases at V and 6 bases at J, with 18 bases in the middle. In germline, CDR1 is DFQATT, CDR2 SNEGSKA (reference sequence). CDR3 nucleotides: TGCAGTGCGGAGCGGCTAGCGTTGGGCAATGAGCAGTTCTTC. Encoded protein: CSAERLALGNEQFF.

Ten or more counts support this clonotype. This chain joins TRBV6-5 and TRBJ2-4; TRBD2 might be the D (6 bases). Germline V lookup: CDR1 MNHEY, CDR2 SVGAGI. V lost 2 bases, J lost 1 base, and 18 bases lay in between. The CDR3 is 18 amino acids. CDR3 amino acids: CASSYQARGSEAKNIQYF. CDR3 sequence (DNA): TGTGCCAGCAGTTACCAGGCCCGGGGGTCAGAGGCCAAAAACATTCAGTACTTC.

V usage is TRBV7-2 and J usage is TRBJ2-5; D might be TRBD1 (6 bases). This CDR3 has 13 residues. CDR1 SGHTA and CDR2 FQGNSA come from the germline V gene. Trimming left V 3 bases short and J 5 bases short, with 10 bases between. This CDR3 is CASSFRGKETQYF. The CDR3 DNA sequence: TGTGCCAGCAGCTTTAGGGGGAAGGAGACCCAGTACTTC.

This clonotype was counted at least ten times. This chain uses TRBV5-1 with TRBJ2-1, with 14 bases identical to TRBD2. CDR3 length equals 16 residues. J was trimmed by 6 bases and V by 3 bases; bases with no gene match: 5. The V gene's germline CDR1 is SGHRS and CDR2 YFSETQ. CDR3 nucleotide sequence: TGCGCCAGCAGCTGGGGACTAGCGGGGGCCGTCAATGAGCAGTTCTTC. Its translation: CASSWGLAGAVNEQFF.

The genes are TRBV19 and TRBJ2-3; maybe TRBD2 (5 bases). This CDR3 is 17 amino acids long. V lost 3 bases and J lost 3, with 19 bases in between. The germline V gene encodes CDR1 LNHDA and CDR2 SQIVND (reference sequence). This chain's CDR3 is CASSIGGTHKRTDTQYF. CDR3 bases: TGTGCCAGTAGTATCGGCGGAACCCACAAGCGGACAGATACGCAGTATTTT. The full variable domain, with the rest looked up from reference TRBV19 and TRBJ2-3, is DGGITQSPKYLFRKEGQNVTLSCEQNLNHDAMYWYRQDPGQGLRLIYYSQIVNDFQKGDIAEGYSVSREKKESFPLTVTSAQKNPTAFYLCASSIGGTHKRTDTQYFGPGTRLTVL.

V gene TRBV13 combines with J gene TRBJ2-1; TRBD1 agrees at 8 bases. The germline V gene encodes CDR1 PRHDT and CDR2 FYEKMQ (reference sequence). Germline trimming cut 5 bases from V and 9 bases from J; bases unmatched to any gene: 9. The CDR3 spans 14 residues. CDR3 sequence reads: CASSRTGKRGEQFF. CDR3 DNA: TGTGCCAGCAGCCGGACAGGGAAGAGGGGTGAGCAGTTCTTC.

This chain connects TRBV18 to TRBJ2-3; 9 positions agree with TRBD1. CDR1 is KGHSH and CDR2 is LQKENI in the germline V gene. This CDR3 spans 16 amino acids. Trimming took 2 bases from V and 4 from J; bases not matched to a gene: 7. CDR3 residues: CASSPLGTGSPDTQYF. The CDR3 DNA reads TGTGCCAGCTCACCATTGGGGACAGGGTCACCAGATACGCAGTATTTT.

This clonotype occurred a few times. V is TRBV19 and J is TRBJ2-7; no firm D call. The CDR3 runs to 12 residues. Trimming took off 10 bases at V and 1 base at J, with 11 bases between the two ends. Germline V CDR1 and CDR2: LNHDA, SQIVND (reference sequence). CDR3 region: CATTGRSYEQYF. The CDR3 DNA sequence: TGTGCCACTACGGGTCGATCCTACGAGCAGTACTTC.

This clonotype was observed a handful of times. The V call is TRBV20-1, the J call TRBJ2-7, with D perhaps being TRBD1 or TRBD2 (5 bases each). The length of the CDR3 is 16 residues. The germline V gene has CDR1 DFQATT and CDR2 SNEGSKA (reference sequence). Trimming stripped 6 bases from V and 0 bases from J, with 21 bases between. The CDR3 region has the DNA TGCAGTGCCAATCTTGGGACGCGGAAAAGCTCCTACGAGCAGTACTTC. As protein: CSANLGTRKSSYEQYF.

This clonotype showed up many times. The chain recombines TRBV5-6 with TRBJ2-1, with TRBD2 identical over 12 bases. CDR3 length: 17 residues. Germline values: CDR1 SGHDT, CDR2 YYEEEE. The V and J ends lost 4 bases and 3 bases, in that order; junction bases with no gene match: 8. CDR3 loop: CASSSRLAGVIYNEQFF. The DNA for the CDR3 is TGTGCCAGCAGCAGCCGACTAGCGGGAGTTATCTACAATGAGCAGTTCTTC. Filled out from reference TRBV5-6 and TRBJ2-1, the complete variable domain reads DAGVTQSPTHLIKTRGQQVTLRCSPKSGHDTVSWYQQALGQGPQFIFQYYEEEERQRGNFPDRFSGHQFPNYSSELNVNALLLGDSALYLCASSSRLAGVIYNEQFFGPGTRLTVL.

V is TRBV6-2 or TRBV6-3 and J is TRBJ2-7; 7 positions match TRBD1. CDR1 is MNHEY and CDR2 is SVGEGT in the germline V gene. With V trimmed by 6 bases and J by 0 bases, 8 bases remained unmatched. The CDR3 is 15 residues long. CDR3 loop: CASRMTGTSSYEQYF. The CDR3 coding sequence is TGTGCCAGCAGAATGACAGGGACGAGCTCCTACGAGCAGTACTTC.

The rearrangement joins TRBV20-1 to TRBJ2-5, with D possibly being TRBD1 (5 bases). The germline V gene has CDR1 DFQATT and CDR2 SNEGSKA (reference sequence). Trimming left V 5 bases short and J 2 bases short, with 15 bases between. The CDR3 covers 14 residues. CDR3 protein: CSAQGVLVQETQYF. The CDR3 coding sequence is TGCAGTGCTCAAGGGGTCCTAGTGCAAGAGACCCAGTACTTC.

The rearrangement uses TRBV2 and TRBJ1-2, with D possibly matching TRBD1 (6 bases). Germline V gives CDR1 SNHLY, CDR2 FYNNEI. Trimming stripped 6 bases from V and 4 bases from J, with 15 bases between. The CDR3 totals 14 residues. This CDR3 reads CASRTDSRSYGYTF. The DNA of the CDR3 is TGTGCCAGCAGAACGGACAGCCGGTCCTATGGCTACACCTTC.

This clonotype was found many times. The rearrangement joins TRBV2 to TRBJ2-1; TRBD2 aligns across 7 bases. The CDR3 extends over 14 amino acids. In germline, CDR1 is SNHLY, CDR2 FYNNEI. With V trimmed by 7 bases and J by 1 base, 4 bases remained unmatched. The CDR3 reads CASMRGISYNEQFF. For the CDR3, the DNA is TGTGCCAGCATGCGGGGGATTTCCTACAATGAGCAGTTCTTC.

This chain links TRBV30 with TRBJ2-1; 13 bases agree with TRBD2. CDR1 is GTSNPN and CDR2 is SVGIG in the germline V gene (reference sequence). The CDR3 loop spans 16 amino acids. The V and J ends lost 6 bases and 4 bases, in that order; junction bases with no gene match: 9. The CDR3 is CACETSGGTKYNEQFF. The CDR3 DNA is TGTGCCTGTGAGACTAGCGGGGGGACCAAGTACAATGAGCAGTTCTTC.

This clonotype showed up just a few times. This chain connects TRBV7-2 to TRBJ2-1, with D perhaps matching TRBD2 (5 bases). This CDR3 is 14 amino acids long. Germline V gives CDR1 SGHTA, CDR2 FQGNSA. V was pared by 5 bases and J by 7 bases, with 15 bases between. The DNA of the CDR3 is TGTGCCAGCAGCAGGCGGAGGACTTTAAATGAGCAGTTCTTC. Its protein is CASSRRRTLNEQFF.

The chain links TRBV7-2 to TRBJ1-2; possible D gene TRBD1, 6 bases. This CDR3 contains 15 residues. V gave up 5 bases and J gave up 0 bases, with 13 bases separating them. Germline V gene data show CDR1 as SGHTA and CDR2 as FQGNSA. The CDR3 sequence is CASSPVRGANYGYTF. DNA for the CDR3: TGTGCCAGCAGCCCAGTCAGGGGCGCTAACTATGGCTACACCTTC.

The chain couples TRBV18 to TRBJ2-1; D call uncertain. CDR3 length equals 12 residues. V was clipped by 5 bases and J by 8 bases, with 10 bases between them. Germline CDR1 is KGHSH and CDR2 is LQKENI. The CDR3 coding sequence is TGTGCCAGCTCATCAATCATTGATGAGCAGTTCTTC. This sequence encodes CASSSIIDEQFF.

This clonotype was picked up a small number of times. The chain couples TRBV5-6 to TRBJ2-1; D is unclear. Germline CDR1 SGHDT, CDR2 YYEEEE. The V and J ends lost 4 bases and 0 bases respectively, with 14 bases between them. This CDR3 is 16 amino acids long. The CDR3 is CASSRSRRSSYNEQFF. CDR3 sequence (DNA): TGTGCCAGCAGCCGGTCGCGGCGGAGCTCCTACAATGAGCAGTTCTTC.

This clonotype was found a few times. The V and J genes are TRBV7-2 and TRBJ2-3; TRBD2 is a possible D gene (7 bases). Trimming took 0 bases from V and 6 from J, leaving 13 bases between them. This CDR3 comprises 15 residues. The germline V gene encodes CDR1 SGHTA and CDR2 FQGNSA. DNA of the CDR3: TGTGCCAGCAGCTTAGCGCAGGGAGGGGGGGATACGCAGTATTTT. Its translation is CASSLAQGGGDTQYF. The variable domain in full, completed from reference TRBV7-2 and TRBJ2-3, reads GAGVSQSPSNKVTEKGKDVELRCDPISGHTALYWYRQSLGQGLEFLIYFQGNSAPDKSGLPSDRFSAERTGGSVSTLTIQRTQQEDSAVYLCASSLAQGGGDTQYFGPGTRLTVL.

This clonotype has a count of ten or more. The rearrangement links TRBV30 to TRBJ2-7; D unresolved. V was clipped by 5 bases and J by 5 bases, with 13 bases between them. This CDR3 is 12 amino acids long. Germline CDR1 reads GTSNPN; CDR2 reads SVGIG (reference sequence). For the CDR3, the DNA is TGTGCCTGGGGACGAAGGTCAGACGAGCAGTACTTC. Translating gives CAWGRRSDEQYF.

This chain uses TRBV20-1 with TRBJ2-5; TRBD1 might be the D (5 bases). The CDR3 contains 13 residues. V lost 1 base, J lost 1 base, and 7 bases lay in between. Germline V lookup: CDR1 DFQATT, CDR2 SNEGSKA (reference sequence). The CDR3 DNA is TGCAGTGCTAGAGGGGGCCTCCAAGAGACCCAGTACTTC. Amino acid sequence: CSARGGLQETQYF.

This clonotype was detected a few times. The chain has TRBV7-2 and TRBJ1-5; D is undetermined. The germline V and J ends were trimmed by 8 bases and 0 bases, with 8 bases remaining between them. Germline V gene data show CDR1 as SGHTA and CDR2 as FQGNSA. This CDR3 has 13 amino acids. The CDR3 sequence is CASGAGSNQPQHF. In DNA, the CDR3 is TGTGCCAGCGGCGCGGGTAGCAATCAGCCCCAGCATTTT.